This TCR beta chain was recovered during a study of CXCR3-negative and CXCR3-positive naive CD8 T cells. Study conclusions and caveats: Naive CXCR3-negative and CXCR3-positive cells had similar TRBV-TRBJ usage; memory differed. In CXCR3-positive naive cells, the TRB CDR3s were more hydrophobic than in CXCR3-negative naive cells.

A note on this clonotype: Its target is unknown.

5' RACE that incorporated UMI labels was used to prepare the TRB cDNA libraries. TCRdb derives one entry per CDR3 protein from the 5' RACE reads, leaving out DNA. The sample totals over 95,000 distinct CDR3 sequences. The study sorted every CD8+ T cell subset in triplicate at 310,000 or so cells each. CDR1 is MDHEN, CDR2 SYDVKM, per germline. The CDR3 is made up of 15 amino acids. The sample consisted of naive CXCR3+ CD8+ T cells from blood. Subset denoted: CD45RO-CCR7+CD27+CD95- naive CD8+ T cells expressing CXCR3 (TNR3+). V gene TRBV28 combines with J gene TRBJ2-5; the TCRdb D gene call, TRBD1, has no DNA to confirm it. The receptor's source is a human donor in good health. Some clones in this sample may be carry-over from other donors' samples. CDR3 region: CASSSDRGYQETQYF.